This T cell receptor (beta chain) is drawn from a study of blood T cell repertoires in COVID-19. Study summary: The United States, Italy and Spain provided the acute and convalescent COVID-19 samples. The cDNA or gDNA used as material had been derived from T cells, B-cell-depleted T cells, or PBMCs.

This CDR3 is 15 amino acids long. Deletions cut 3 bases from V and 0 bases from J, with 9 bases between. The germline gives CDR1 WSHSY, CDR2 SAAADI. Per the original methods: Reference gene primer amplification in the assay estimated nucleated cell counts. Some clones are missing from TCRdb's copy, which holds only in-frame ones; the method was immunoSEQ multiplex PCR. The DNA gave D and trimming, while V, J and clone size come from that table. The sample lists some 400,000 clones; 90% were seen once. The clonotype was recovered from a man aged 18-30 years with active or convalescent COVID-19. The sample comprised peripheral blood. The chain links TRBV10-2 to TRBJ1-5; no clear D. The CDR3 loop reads CASSDWQYSNQPQHF. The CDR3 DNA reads TGCGCCAGCAGTGACTGGCAGTATAGCAATCAGCCCCAGCATTTT.